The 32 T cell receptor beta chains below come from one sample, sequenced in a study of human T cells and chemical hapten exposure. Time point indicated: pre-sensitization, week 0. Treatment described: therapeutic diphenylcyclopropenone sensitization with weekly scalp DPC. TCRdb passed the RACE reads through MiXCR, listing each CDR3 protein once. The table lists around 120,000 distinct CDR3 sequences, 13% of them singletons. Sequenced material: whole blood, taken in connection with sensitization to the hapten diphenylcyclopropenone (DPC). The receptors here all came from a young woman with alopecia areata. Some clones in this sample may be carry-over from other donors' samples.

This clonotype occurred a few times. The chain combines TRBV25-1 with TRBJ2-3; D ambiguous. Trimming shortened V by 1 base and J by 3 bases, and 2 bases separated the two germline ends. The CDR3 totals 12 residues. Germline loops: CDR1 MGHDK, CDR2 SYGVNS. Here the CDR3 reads CASSELTDTQYF. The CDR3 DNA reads TGTGCCAGCAGTGAATTGACAGATACGCAGTATTTT.

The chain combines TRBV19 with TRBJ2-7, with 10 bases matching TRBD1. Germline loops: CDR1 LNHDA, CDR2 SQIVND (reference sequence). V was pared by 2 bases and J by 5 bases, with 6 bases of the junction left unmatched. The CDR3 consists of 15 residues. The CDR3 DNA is TGTGCCAGTAGTATATCCGGGACAGGGGTAGACGAGCAGTACTTC. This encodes CASSISGTGVDEQYF. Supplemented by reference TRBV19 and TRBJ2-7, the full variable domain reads DGGITQSPKYLFRKEGQNVTLSCEQNLNHDAMYWYRQDPGQGLRLIYYSQIVNDFQKGDIAEGYSVSREKKESFPLTVTSAQKNPTAFYLCASSISGTGVDEQYFGPGTRLTVT.

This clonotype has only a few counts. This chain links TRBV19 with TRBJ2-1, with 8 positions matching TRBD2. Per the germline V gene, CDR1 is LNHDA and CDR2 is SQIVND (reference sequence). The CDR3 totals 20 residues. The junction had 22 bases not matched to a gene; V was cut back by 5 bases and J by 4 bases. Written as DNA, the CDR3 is TGTGCCAGTAGTTCCCTTGGGCTAGCGGGCGACCGCCTAGTATACAATGAGCAGTTCTTC. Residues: CASSSLGLAGDRLVYNEQFF.

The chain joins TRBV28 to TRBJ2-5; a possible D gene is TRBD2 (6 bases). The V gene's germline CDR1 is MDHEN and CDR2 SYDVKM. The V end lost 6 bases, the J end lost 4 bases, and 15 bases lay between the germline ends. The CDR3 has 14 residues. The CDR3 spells CASRPTRERETQYF. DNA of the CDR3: TGTGCCAGCAGACCAACCCGGGAGCGAGAGACCCAGTACTTC.

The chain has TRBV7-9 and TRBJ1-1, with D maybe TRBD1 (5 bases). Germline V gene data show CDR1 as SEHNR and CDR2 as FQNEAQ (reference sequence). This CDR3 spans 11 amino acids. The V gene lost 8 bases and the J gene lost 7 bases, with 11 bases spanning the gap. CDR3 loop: CASLRGNEAFF. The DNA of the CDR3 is TGTGCCAGCCTCCGGGGGAATGAAGCTTTCTTT.

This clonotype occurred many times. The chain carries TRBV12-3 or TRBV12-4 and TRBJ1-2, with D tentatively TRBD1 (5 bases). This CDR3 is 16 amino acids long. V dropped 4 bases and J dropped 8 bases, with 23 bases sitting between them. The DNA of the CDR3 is TGTGCCAGCAGTTATCACGGCAGGGAGATCGGGGGAGGCTACACCTTC. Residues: CASSYHGREIGGGYTF.

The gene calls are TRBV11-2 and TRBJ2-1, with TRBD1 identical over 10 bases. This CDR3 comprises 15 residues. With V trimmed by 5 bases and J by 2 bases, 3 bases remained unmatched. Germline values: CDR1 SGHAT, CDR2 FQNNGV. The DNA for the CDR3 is TGTGCCAGCAGCCCGGACAGGGGGACCTACAATGAGCAGTTCTTC. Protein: CASSPDRGTYNEQFF.

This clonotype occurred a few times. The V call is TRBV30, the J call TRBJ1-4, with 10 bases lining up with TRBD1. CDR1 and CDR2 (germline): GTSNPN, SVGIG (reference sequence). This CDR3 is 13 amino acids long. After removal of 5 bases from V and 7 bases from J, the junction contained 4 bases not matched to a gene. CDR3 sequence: CAWGTGEGEKLFF. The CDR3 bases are TGTGCCTGGGGGACAGGGGAGGGTGAAAAACTGTTTTTT.

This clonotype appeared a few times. CDR3 in DNA: TGTGCCAGCAGCTCTTGGACAGGACCCACAGATACGCAGTATTTT. Its protein is CASSSWTGPTDTQYF. The chain has TRBV5-4 and TRBJ2-3; 7 nucleotides align to TRBD1. Germline trimming cut 3 bases from V and 2 bases from J; bases unmatched to any gene: 6. In germline, CDR1 is SGHNT, CDR2 YYREEE (reference sequence). The CDR3 is 15 residues long.

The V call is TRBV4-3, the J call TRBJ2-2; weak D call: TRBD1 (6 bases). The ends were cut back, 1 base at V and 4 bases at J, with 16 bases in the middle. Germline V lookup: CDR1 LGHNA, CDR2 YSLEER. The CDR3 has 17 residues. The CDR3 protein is CASSQGLNRVGTGELFF. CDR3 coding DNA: TGCGCCAGCAGCCAAGGACTGAACAGGGTCGGCACCGGGGAGCTGTTTTTT.

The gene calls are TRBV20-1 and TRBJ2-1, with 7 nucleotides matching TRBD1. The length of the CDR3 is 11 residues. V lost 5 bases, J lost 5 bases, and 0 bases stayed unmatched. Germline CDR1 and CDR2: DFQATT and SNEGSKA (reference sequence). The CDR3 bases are TGCAGTGCTGGGACAGACAATGAGCAGTTCTTC. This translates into CSAGTDNEQFF.

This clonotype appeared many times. The CDR3 protein is CASSLTPGTGSGEQYF. CDR3 nucleotides: TGCGCCAGCAGCCTGACTCCCGGGACAGGGTCCGGAGAGCAGTACTTC. The V and J genes are TRBV4-3 and TRBJ2-7; the match to TRBD1 covers 9 bases. Germline CDR1 and CDR2: LGHNA and YSLEER. The CDR3 covers 16 residues. The J segment lost 7 bases and the V segment lost 4 bases, leaving 14 bases of the junction unmatched.

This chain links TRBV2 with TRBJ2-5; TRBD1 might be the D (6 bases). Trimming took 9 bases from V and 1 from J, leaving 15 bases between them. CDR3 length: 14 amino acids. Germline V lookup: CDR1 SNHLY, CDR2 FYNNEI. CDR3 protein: CASSGQLVQETQYF. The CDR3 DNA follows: TGTGCCAGTTCCGGACAGCTCGTCCAAGAGACCCAGTACTTC.

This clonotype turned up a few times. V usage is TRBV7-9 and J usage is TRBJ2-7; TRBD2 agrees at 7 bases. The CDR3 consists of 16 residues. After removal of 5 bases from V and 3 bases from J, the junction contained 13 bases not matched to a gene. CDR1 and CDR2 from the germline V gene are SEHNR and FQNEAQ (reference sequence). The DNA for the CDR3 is TGTGCCAGCAGCGCACCCTCCAAGCGGGGAGTCTACGAGCAGTACTTC. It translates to CASSAPSKRGVYEQYF.

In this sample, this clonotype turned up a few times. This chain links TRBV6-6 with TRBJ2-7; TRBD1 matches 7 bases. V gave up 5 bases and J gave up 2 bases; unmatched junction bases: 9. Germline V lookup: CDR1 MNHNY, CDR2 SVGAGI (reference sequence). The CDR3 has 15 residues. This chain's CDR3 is CASSRGSGQTYEQYF. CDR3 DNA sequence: TGTGCCAGCAGTAGGGGATCGGGACAGACCTACGAGCAGTACTTC.

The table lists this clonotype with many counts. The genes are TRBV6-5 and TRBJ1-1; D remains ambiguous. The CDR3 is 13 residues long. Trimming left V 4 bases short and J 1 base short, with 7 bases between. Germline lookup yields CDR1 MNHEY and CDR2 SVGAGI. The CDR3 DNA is TGTGCCAGCAGTTGGCTGTGGAACACTGAAGCTTTCTTT. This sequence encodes CASSWLWNTEAFF.

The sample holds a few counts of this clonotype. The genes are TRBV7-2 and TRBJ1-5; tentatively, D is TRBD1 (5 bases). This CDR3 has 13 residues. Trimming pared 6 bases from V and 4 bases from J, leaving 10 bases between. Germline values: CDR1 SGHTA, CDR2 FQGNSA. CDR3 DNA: TGTGCCAGCAGGGGGGAGGGGAATCAGCCCCAGCATTTT. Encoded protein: CASRGEGNQPQHF.

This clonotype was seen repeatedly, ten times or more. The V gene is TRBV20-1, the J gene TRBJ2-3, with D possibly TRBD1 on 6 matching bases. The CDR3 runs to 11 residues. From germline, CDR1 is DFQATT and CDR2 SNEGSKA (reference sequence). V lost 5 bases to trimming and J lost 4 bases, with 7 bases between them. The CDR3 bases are TGCAGTGCTGAGGGGGCAGATACGCAGTATTTT. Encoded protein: CSAEGADTQYF.

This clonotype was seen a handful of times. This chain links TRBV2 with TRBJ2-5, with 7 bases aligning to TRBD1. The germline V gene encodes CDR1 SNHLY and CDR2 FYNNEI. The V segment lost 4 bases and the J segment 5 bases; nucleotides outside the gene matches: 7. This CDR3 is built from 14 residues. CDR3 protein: CASSGRQGDETQYF. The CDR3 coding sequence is TGTGCCAGCAGTGGACGACAGGGCGACGAGACCCAGTACTTC.

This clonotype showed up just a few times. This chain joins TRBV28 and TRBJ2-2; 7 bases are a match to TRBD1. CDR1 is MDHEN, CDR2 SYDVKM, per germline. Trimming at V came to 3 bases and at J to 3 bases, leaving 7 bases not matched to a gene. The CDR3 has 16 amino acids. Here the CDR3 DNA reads TGTGCCAGCAGTTTCTCCAGTGACAGGGACACCGGGGAGCTGTTTTTT. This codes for CASSFSSDRDTGELFF.

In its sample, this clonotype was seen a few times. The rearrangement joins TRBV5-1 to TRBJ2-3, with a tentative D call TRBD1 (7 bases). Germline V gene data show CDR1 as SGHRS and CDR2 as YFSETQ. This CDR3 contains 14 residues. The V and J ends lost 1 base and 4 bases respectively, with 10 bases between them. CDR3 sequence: CASSLQGGSDTQYF. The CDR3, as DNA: TGCGCCAGCAGCTTGCAGGGGGGTTCAGATACGCAGTATTTT.

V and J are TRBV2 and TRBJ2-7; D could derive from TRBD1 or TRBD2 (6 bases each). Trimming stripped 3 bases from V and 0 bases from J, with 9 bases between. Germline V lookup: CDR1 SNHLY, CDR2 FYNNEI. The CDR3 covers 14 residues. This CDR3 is CASSDRGLSYEQYF. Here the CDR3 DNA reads TGTGCCAGCAGTGATCGGGGGCTCTCCTACGAGCAGTACTTC.

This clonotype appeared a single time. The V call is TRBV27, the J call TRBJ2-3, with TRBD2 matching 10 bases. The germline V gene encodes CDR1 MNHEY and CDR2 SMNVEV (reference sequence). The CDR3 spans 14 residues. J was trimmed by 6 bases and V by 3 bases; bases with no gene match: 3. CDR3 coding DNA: TGTGCCAGCAGTTTTTCTAGCGGGGGTGATACGCAGTATTTT. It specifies CASSFSSGGDTQYF.

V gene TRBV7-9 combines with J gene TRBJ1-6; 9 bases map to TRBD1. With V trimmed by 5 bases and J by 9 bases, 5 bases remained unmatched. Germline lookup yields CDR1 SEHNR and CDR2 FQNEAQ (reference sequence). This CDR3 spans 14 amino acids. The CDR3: CASSPGTGFSPLHF. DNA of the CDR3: TGTGCCAGCAGCCCTGGGACAGGGTTTTCACCCCTCCACTTT.

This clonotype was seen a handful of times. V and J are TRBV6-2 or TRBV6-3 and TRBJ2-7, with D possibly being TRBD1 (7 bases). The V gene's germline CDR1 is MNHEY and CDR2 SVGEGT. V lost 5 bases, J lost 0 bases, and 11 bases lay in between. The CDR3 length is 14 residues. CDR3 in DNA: TGTGCCAGCAGTAGGAGGGGGCCCTCCTACGAGCAGTACTTC. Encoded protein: CASSRRGPSYEQYF.

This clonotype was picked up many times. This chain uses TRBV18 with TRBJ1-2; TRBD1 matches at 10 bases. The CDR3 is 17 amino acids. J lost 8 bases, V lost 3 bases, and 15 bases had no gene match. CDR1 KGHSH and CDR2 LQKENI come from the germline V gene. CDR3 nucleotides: TGTGCCAGCTCACCTCTTGGGACAGGGGATAGAGCTGGCGGCTACACCTTC. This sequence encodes CASSPLGTGDRAGGYTF.

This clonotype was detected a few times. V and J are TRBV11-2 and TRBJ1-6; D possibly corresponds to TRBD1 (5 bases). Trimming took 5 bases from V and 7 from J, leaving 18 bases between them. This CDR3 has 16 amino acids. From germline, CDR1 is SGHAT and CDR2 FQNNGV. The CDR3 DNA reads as TGTGCCAGCAGCCGTCCCCCGGGGACGCGCAATTCACCCCTCCACTTT. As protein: CASSRPPGTRNSPLHF.

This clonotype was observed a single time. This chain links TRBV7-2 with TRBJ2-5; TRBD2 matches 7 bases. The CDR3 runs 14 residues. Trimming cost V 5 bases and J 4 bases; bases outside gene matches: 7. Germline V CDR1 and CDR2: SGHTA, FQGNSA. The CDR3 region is CASSRDYGGETQYF. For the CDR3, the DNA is TGTGCCAGCAGCCGGGACTACGGAGGAGAGACCCAGTACTTC. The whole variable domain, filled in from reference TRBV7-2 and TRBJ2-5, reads GAGVSQSPSNKVTEKGKDVELRCDPISGHTALYWYRQSLGQGLEFLIYFQGNSAPDKSGLPSDRFSAERTGGSVSTLTIQRTQQEDSAVYLCASSRDYGGETQYFGPGTRLLVL.

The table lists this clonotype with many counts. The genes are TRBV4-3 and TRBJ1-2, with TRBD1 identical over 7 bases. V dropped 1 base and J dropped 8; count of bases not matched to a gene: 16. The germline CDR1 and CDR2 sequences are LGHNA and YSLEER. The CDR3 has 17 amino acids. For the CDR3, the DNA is TGCGCCAGCAGCCAAGCAGTTGGGGGGAACAGGGGAGAAGGCTACACCTTC. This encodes CASSQAVGGNRGEGYTF.

DNA for the CDR3: TGTGCCAGCAGTAGAACCGGGACAGCGAACTATGGCTACACCTTC. Translation gives CASSRTGTANYGYTF. This sequence joins TRBV6-5 and TRBJ1-2; 7 bases agree with TRBD1. From germline, CDR1 is MNHEY and CDR2 SVGAGI. The ends lost 5 bases at V and 2 bases at J; junction bases unmatched: 8. The CDR3 sequence is 15 residues long.

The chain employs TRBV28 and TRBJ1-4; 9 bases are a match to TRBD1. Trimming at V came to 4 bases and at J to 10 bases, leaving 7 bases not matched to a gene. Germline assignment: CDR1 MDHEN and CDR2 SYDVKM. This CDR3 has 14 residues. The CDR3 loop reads CASSSTGGPRKLFF. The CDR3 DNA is TGTGCCAGCAGTTCAACAGGGGGCCCCCGAAAACTGTTTTTT. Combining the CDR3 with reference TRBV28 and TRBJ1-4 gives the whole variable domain DVKVTQSSRYLVKRTGEKVFLECVQDMDHENMFWYRQDPGLGLRLIYFSYDVKMKEKGDIPEGYSVSREKKERFSLILESASTNQTSMYLCASSSTGGPRKLFFGSGTQLSVL.

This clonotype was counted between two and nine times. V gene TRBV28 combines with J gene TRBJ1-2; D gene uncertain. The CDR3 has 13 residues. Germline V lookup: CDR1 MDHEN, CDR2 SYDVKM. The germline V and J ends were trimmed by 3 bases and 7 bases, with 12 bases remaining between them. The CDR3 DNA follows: TGTGCCAGCAGTTTGCTGGGTAGAAGTGGCTACACCTTC. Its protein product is CASSLLGRSGYTF.